The rows below give T cell receptor beta chains drawn from one sample of a study of blood T cell repertoires in COVID-19. This table comes from immunoSEQ multiplex PCR, and its TCRdb copy is limited to in-frame clones, with some not included. The sample has about 120,000 clones, more than 80% seen once. The sequencing sample was made of peripheral blood. Receptor source: an older man with active or convalescent COVID-19. CDR3s leave out the opening cysteine and the closing phenylalanine or tryptophan. The order of the fields is J gene, D gene, V gene, CDR3 protein. D genes are given only for firm matches.

j_call: TRBJ2-7; d_call: TRBD2; v_call: TRBV5-1; cdr3_aa: ASSPGTSGITYEQY
j_call: TRBJ1-5; d_call: TRBD1; v_call: TRBV6-8; cdr3_aa: ASSQTGPSNQPQH
j_call: TRBJ1-1; d_call: NA; v_call: TRBV7-8; cdr3_aa: ASSFAGRVRTEAF
j_call: TRBJ2-7; d_call: NA; v_call: TRBV6-5; cdr3_aa: ASSRVRSYEQY
j_call: TRBJ1-5; d_call: NA; v_call: TRBV19; cdr3_aa: ASSIPGQVGRQPQH
j_call: TRBJ2-1; d_call: TRBD2; v_call: TRBV7-9; cdr3_aa: ASSLLPLAGNSYNEQF
j_call: TRBJ2-3; d_call: NA; v_call: TRBV19; cdr3_aa: ASSILTGTSTDTQY
j_call: TRBJ1-2; d_call: NA; v_call: TRBV7-9; cdr3_aa: ASSLSLSHANYGYT
j_call: TRBJ2-2; d_call: NA; v_call: TRBV29-1; cdr3_aa: SVPIGSNTGELF
j_call: TRBJ2-7; d_call: NA; v_call: TRBV25-1; cdr3_aa: AVQGFYEQY
j_call: TRBJ2-2; d_call: TRBD2; v_call: TRBV5-1; cdr3_aa: ASRLLAGTSGNTGELF
j_call: TRBJ1-2; d_call: TRBD1; v_call: TRBV5-1; cdr3_aa: ASSSDRGMGYGYT
j_call: TRBJ2-1; d_call: TRBD2; v_call: TRBV24-1; cdr3_aa: ATSDSGLSGNSYNEQF
j_call: TRBJ1-1; d_call: TRBD1; v_call: TRBV28; cdr3_aa: ASSPRQGWNTEAF
j_call: TRBJ1-5; d_call: TRBD1; v_call: TRBV5-5; cdr3_aa: ASSPQPGTGIQPQH
j_call: TRBJ1-6; d_call: TRBD1; v_call: TRBV5-4; cdr3_aa: ASSFGGQGASPLH
j_call: TRBJ2-7; d_call: NA; v_call: TRBV13; cdr3_aa: ASSPVAGRGDTYEQY
j_call: TRBJ2-7; d_call: NA; v_call: TRBV5-1; cdr3_aa: ASSLEGGSHEQY
j_call: TRBJ2-3; d_call: NA; v_call: TRBV5-6; cdr3_aa: ASSSTAFPDTQY
j_call: TRBJ1-2; d_call: TRBD1; v_call: TRBV6-5; cdr3_aa: ASTSQGTSYGYT
j_call: TRBJ2-6; d_call: NA; v_call: TRBV18; cdr3_aa: ASSPPGVRGANVLT
j_call: TRBJ1-1; d_call: NA; v_call: TRBV28; cdr3_aa: ASSPTRGAATEAF
j_call: TRBJ2-7; d_call: TRBD2; v_call: TRBV5-4; cdr3_aa: ASSPIGGRSYEQY
j_call: TRBJ2-5; d_call: NA; v_call: TRBV27; cdr3_aa: ASSSPGETQY
j_call: TRBJ1-6; d_call: NA; v_call: TRBV6-4; cdr3_aa: ASSEGSSYNSPLH
j_call: TRBJ1-2; d_call: TRBD1; v_call: TRBV5-1; cdr3_aa: ASSLDGWGQGDGYT
j_call: TRBJ2-7; d_call: NA; v_call: TRBV6-5; cdr3_aa: ASMEGAPYEQY
j_call: TRBJ2-5; d_call: NA; v_call: TRBV5-3; cdr3_aa: ARSLAEFVETQY
j_call: TRBJ2-1; d_call: TRBD2; v_call: TRBV5-6; cdr3_aa: ASSPGGRTYNEQF
j_call: TRBJ2-7; d_call: TRBD2; v_call: TRBV6-5; cdr3_aa: ASSYEAGVYEQY
j_call: TRBJ2-7; d_call: NA; v_call: TRBV4-2; cdr3_aa: ASSQERGYEQY
j_call: TRBJ1-2; d_call: NA; v_call: TRBV28; cdr3_aa: ASSLVGDYGYT
j_call: TRBJ2-7; d_call: TRBD1; v_call: TRBV5-1; cdr3_aa: ASSLGGQGAVEQY
j_call: TRBJ2-3; d_call: TRBD2; v_call: TRBV4-2; cdr3_aa: ASSQGWGQGTSGSTDTQY
j_call: TRBJ1-5; d_call: TRBD1; v_call: TRBV4-1; cdr3_aa: ASSQDLGQGSQPQH
j_call: TRBJ1-5; d_call: NA; v_call: TRBV6-5; cdr3_aa: ASSYSRDSNQPQH
j_call: TRBJ2-1; d_call: TRBD1; v_call: TRBV19; cdr3_aa: ASSRTGKRNEQF
j_call: TRBJ2-1; d_call: TRBD2; v_call: TRBV2; cdr3_aa: ASSGTLAGGLGEQF
j_call: TRBJ1-3; d_call: NA; v_call: TRBV2; cdr3_aa: ASRGGGNTIY
j_call: TRBJ2-4; d_call: NA; v_call: TRBV27; cdr3_aa: ASSLDTKNIQY
j_call: TRBJ1-4; d_call: NA; v_call: TRBV2; cdr3_aa: ASSEGGVTNEKLF
j_call: TRBJ2-6; d_call: NA; v_call: TRBV18; cdr3_aa: ASSPPQGSSGANVLT
j_call: TRBJ2-3; d_call: NA; v_call: TRBV5-1; cdr3_aa: ASSSWGVETQY
j_call: TRBJ1-1; d_call: TRBD1; v_call: TRBV7-3; cdr3_aa: ASSTQGDTEAF
j_call: TRBJ2-1; d_call: TRBD1; v_call: TRBV5-1; cdr3_aa: ASKGQENNEQF
j_call: TRBJ2-7; d_call: TRBD2; v_call: TRBV20-1; cdr3_aa: SASLPWTSGTPYEQY
j_call: TRBJ2-1; d_call: NA; v_call: TRBV28; cdr3_aa: ASSLSRRSEQF
j_call: TRBJ1-1; d_call: NA; v_call: TRBV6-5; cdr3_aa: ASSRGLGTEAF
j_call: TRBJ2-7; d_call: NA; v_call: TRBV25-1; cdr3_aa: ASSDVYRVAEQY
j_call: TRBJ1-5; d_call: NA; v_call: TRBV6-5; cdr3_aa: ASSYSGAGGNQPQH
j_call: TRBJ2-7; d_call: TRBD2; v_call: TRBV11-2; cdr3_aa: ASSLIAGGQYEQY
j_call: TRBJ2-1; d_call: NA; v_call: TRBV3-1/TRBV3-2; cdr3_aa: ASSQPRPPAYNEQF
j_call: TRBJ2-3; d_call: TRBD1; v_call: TRBV10-3; cdr3_aa: AISGRGQDWIDTQY
j_call: TRBJ1-4; d_call: NA; v_call: TRBV4-1; cdr3_aa: ASSQTLGEKLF
j_call: TRBJ2-4; d_call: NA; v_call: TRBV11-2; cdr3_aa: ASSPNGQGQLAKNIQY